The present TCR beta chain was sequenced within a study of blood T cell repertoires in COVID-19 (TCRdb year 2020). About the study as a whole: Samples covering the acute and convalescent phases of COVID-19 were provided by collaborators in the United States, Italy and Spain. HLA class I and class II types, where available, came from metadata supplied by the sample provider rather than from assay-based typing. Deeply sampled blood TCRbeta repertoires from subjects exposed to, actively infected with, or recovered from COVID-19 were included in the dataset. The prospective study material was composed of cDNA or gDNA derived from T cells, B-cell-depleted T cells, or PBMCs. A freely available public database, intended as a resource for researchers studying the immune response to SARS-CoV-2, is where the repertoires were released. The samples were drawn from the first 160 participants of the ongoing ImmuneRACE study and from some 1,300 subjects provided by 6 global collaborators. The sample metadata nearly always contained a de-identified subject ID, COVID-19 status, age in years and sex.

The trim is 9 bases for V and 6 bases for J, with a gap of 15 bases between the germline ends. For CDR1 and CDR2, the germline V gene (reference sequence) lists LNHDA and SQIVND. The CDR3 numbers 13 residues from cysteine through phenylalanine. Just CDR3 DNA is preserved here, 39 bases in frame from base 1. On this clone: This clone's antigen is unknown. No base quality values were provided; no much bigger clone lies one nucleotide off.

TCRbeta CDR3 regions were amplified from genomic DNA using the immunoSEQ Assay, a bias-controlled multiplex PCR. Under the source paper's analysis protocol: The number of nucleated cells in each sample was estimated from the amplification of reference gene primers within the assay. To quantify the absolute abundance of each unique TCRbeta CDR3 rearrangement, sequence reads were collapsed and filtered. For each sample, productive Simpson clonality was calculated as the square root of Simpson's diversity index over productive rearrangements. Here the immuneACCESS table is served through TCRdb, limited to in-frame sequences with V and J called. Missing clones are a known gap in these copies; in checked studies unresolved V genes cover under half, and the rest lacks a known reason. That table gives V, J and clone size, and the DNA gave D and trimming. The sample includes 150,000 or so clones, with around 83% observed a single time. The ten largest clonotypes hold around an eighth of the sample.

At one collaborating source in Seattle, patients were enrolled during active infection and were followed longitudinally through the course of disease. Whole blood was collected in K2EDTA tubes by collaborating institutions according to the institutions' own protocols. Collaborator samples were shipped for TCRbeta analysis as frozen whole blood, isolated PBMCs, or DNA extracted from either sample type. What the research found in general, with its limitations: How much clinical and demographic metadata was included differed by source and by participant, and the metadata was provided uncurated.

The chain is assembled from TRBV19 and TRBJ1-5; TRBD1 could be the D gene, as 6 bases match. The sequence came from a woman aged 55-69 years with COVID-19, enrolled during active disease. The material sequenced was peripheral blood. The CDR3: CASQGSLSQPQHF. Read as DNA, the sequence is TGTGCCAGCCAGGGGTCTTTGAGTCAGCCCCAGCATTTT.